These 5 T cell receptor beta chains were all obtained from the same sample, sequenced in a study of blood T cell repertoires in COVID-19 (dated by TCRdb to 2018 to 2021). Libraries were made using the immunoSEQ multiplex PCR assay. TCRdb holds this immuneACCESS table with in-frame rearrangements only. Some clones are missing; in checked studies, unresolved V genes explain under half, and the rest has no known cause. The table for this sample lists about 440,000 clones; roughly 90% of them were counted only once. The ten largest account for 4% to 5.5% of the sample. The sequenced material came from peripheral blood. These receptors all stem from a woman aged 30 to 39 with acute or convalescent COVID-19.

This chain uses TRBV3-1 (or the pseudogene TRBV3-2) with TRBJ2-7; perhaps TRBD2 as D (7 bases). Trimming left V 2 bases short and J 3 bases short, with 17 bases between. Germline CDR1 LGHDT, CDR2 YNNKEL (reference sequence). The CDR3 is 16 amino acids. The chain's CDR3 is CASSQTTTGGGYEQYF. For the CDR3, the DNA is TGTGCCAGCAGCCAAACAACAACGGGGGGCGGCTACGAGCAGTACTTC.

The V and J genes are TRBV28 and TRBJ2-7; 7 bases fit TRBD1. The CDR3 consists of 14 residues. V was clipped by 5 bases and J by 1 base; unmatched bases: 5. Germline CDR1 reads MDHEN; CDR2 reads SYDVKM. The CDR3 DNA follows: TGTGCCAGCAGTCACGGGACAGCGTCCTACGAGCAGTACTTC. As protein: CASSHGTASYEQYF.

The V and J genes are TRBV5-1 and TRBJ2-3, with 10 nucleotides matching TRBD2. The junction had 10 bases not matched to a gene; V was cut back by 4 bases and J by 5 bases. This CDR3 is 16 amino acids long. Germline V CDR1 and CDR2: SGHRS, YFSETQ. This CDR3 is CASSKSSGGWLDTQYF. CDR3 in DNA: TGCGCCAGCAGCAAGTCTAGCGGGGGATGGTTAGATACGCAGTATTTT.

The rearrangement links TRBV12-3 or TRBV12-4 to TRBJ1-5; TRBD1 might be the D (5 bases). The germline V and J ends were trimmed by 6 bases and 5 bases, with 11 bases remaining between them. The CDR3 runs 13 residues. CDR3 coding DNA: TGTGCCAGCAGCCCCTGGGGGGATCAGCCCCAGCATTTT. Encoded protein: CASSPWGDQPQHF.

V and J are TRBV27 and TRBJ2-1, with 16 bases that match TRBD2. In germline, CDR1 is MNHEY, CDR2 SMNVEV (reference sequence). V lost 4 bases, J lost 8 bases, and 8 bases stayed unmatched. The CDR3 consists of 17 residues. This chain's CDR3 is CASSYHLGLAGGDEQFF. Here the CDR3 DNA reads TGTGCCAGCAGTTACCACTTGGGACTAGCGGGGGGGGATGAGCAGTTCTTC.